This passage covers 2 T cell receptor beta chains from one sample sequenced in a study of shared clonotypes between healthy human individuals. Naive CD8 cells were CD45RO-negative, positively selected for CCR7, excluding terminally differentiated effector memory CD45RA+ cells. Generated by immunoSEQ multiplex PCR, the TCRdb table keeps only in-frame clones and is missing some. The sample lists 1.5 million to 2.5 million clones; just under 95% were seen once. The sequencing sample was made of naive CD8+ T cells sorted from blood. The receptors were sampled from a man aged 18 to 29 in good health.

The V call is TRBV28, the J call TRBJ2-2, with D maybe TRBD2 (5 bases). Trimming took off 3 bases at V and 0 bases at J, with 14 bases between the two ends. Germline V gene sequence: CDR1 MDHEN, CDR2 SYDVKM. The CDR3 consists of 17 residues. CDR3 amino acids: CASSFISGTANTGELFF. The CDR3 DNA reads TGTGCCAGCAGTTTTATATCGGGAACAGCGAACACCGGGGAGCTGTTTTTT.

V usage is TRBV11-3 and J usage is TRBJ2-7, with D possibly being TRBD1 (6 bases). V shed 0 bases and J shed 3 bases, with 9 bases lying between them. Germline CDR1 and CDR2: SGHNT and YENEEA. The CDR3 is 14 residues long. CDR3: CASSLDGTNYEQYF. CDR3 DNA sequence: TGTGCCAGCAGCTTAGATGGGACAAACTACGAGCAGTACTTC.